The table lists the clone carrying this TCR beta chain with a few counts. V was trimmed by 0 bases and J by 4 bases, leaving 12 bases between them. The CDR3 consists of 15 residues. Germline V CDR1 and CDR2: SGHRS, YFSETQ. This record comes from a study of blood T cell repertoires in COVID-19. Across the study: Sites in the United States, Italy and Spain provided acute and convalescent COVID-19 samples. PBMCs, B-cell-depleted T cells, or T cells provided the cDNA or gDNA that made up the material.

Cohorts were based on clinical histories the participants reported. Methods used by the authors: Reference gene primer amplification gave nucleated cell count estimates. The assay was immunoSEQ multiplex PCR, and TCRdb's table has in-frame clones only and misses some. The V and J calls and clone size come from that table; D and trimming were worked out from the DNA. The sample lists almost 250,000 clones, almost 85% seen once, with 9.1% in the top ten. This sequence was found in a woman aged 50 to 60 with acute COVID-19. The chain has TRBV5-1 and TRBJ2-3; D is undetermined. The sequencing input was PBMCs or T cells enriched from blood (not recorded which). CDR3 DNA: TGCGCCAGCAGCTTGGGGCTAGGAAGTTCAGATACGCAGTATTTT. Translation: CASSLGLGSSDTQYF.